Sequencing of this TCR beta chain was carried out in a study of Ad26.COV2.S vaccination and SARS-CoV-2 variants. Findings and caveats of the study: Vaccinated and placebo-treated recipients had similar non-spike TCR breadth. Substantial breadth in spike-specific CD8+ and CD4+ T cell responses was reportedly seen after vaccination.

The method was immunoSEQ multiplex PCR; TCRdb's version includes in-frame clones alone and lacks a portion of them. The sample contains about 480,000 clones, 87% of which appear only once. Comments on this clone: Its antigen is not identified.

Stated treatment: over 15 received Ad26.COV2.S at low or high dose, single or two shots; 5 received placebo; per-sample allocation not given. Material that was analyzed had been drawn on day 63 after the first vaccine or placebo injection. Trimming cost V 1 base and J 3 bases, with 7 bases left between them. CDR3 length: 14 residues. Germline lookup yields CDR1 KGHSH and CDR2 LQKENI. This sequence originates from a person between 18 and 60 years old who received the Ad26.COV2.S COVID-19 vaccine or a placebo. The sequenced sample was peripheral blood, obtained in a trial of Ad26.COV2.S vaccine versus placebo. The rearrangement uses TRBV18 and TRBJ1-3, with D possibly matching TRBD1 (5 bases). CDR3 sequence reads: CASSPQGFGNTIYF. For the CDR3, the DNA is TGTGCCAGCTCACCACAGGGGTTTGGAAACACCATATATTTT.